This T cell receptor beta chain derives from a study of CD8 T cells in ankylosing spondylitis. CDR3 length equals 16 residues. Trimming took 4 bases from V and 9 from J, leaving 19 bases between them. Germline CDR1 reads MNHEY; CDR2 reads SMNVEV (reference sequence). Study-wide points: Ankylosing spondylitis blood appeared to be characterized by a TCR beta motif of under ten highly homologous variants. As reported, disease-linked clones showed significant enrichment in matched ankylosing spondylitis synovial fluid.

TCRdb used MiXCR to reprocess the 5' RACE reads, holding one entry per CDR3 protein. The data hold 200,000 to 250,000 distinct CDR3 sequences, with about 7% observed a single time. This clonotype was picked up many times. Its specificity is unknown. This chain links TRBV27 with TRBJ1-6; maybe TRBD1 (6 bases). This clonotype was sampled from a male donor with ankylosing spondylitis. Specimen: blood, either unsorted or a sorted T cell fraction (not recorded which). The CDR3 nucleotides read TGTGCCAGCAGTTCACAACCAGGGGCGTTGGTTTCACCCCTCCACTTT. It is translated as CASSSQPGALVSPLHF.